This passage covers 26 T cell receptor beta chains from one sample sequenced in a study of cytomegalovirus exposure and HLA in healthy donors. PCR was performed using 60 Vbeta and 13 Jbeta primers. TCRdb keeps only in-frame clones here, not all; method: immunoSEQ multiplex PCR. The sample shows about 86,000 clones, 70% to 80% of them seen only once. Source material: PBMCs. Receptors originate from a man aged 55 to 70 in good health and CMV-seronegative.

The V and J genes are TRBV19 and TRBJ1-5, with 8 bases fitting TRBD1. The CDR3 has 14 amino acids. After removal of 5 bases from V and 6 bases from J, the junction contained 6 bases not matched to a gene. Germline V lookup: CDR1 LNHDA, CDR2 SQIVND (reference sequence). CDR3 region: CASSGTTGGQPQHF. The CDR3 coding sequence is TGTGCCAGTAGTGGTACAACAGGGGGTCAGCCCCAGCATTTT.

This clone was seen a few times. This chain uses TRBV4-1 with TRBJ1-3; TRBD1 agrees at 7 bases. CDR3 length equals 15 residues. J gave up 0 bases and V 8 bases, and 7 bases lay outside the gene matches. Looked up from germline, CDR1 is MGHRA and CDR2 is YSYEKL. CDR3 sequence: CASERTGSSGNTIYF. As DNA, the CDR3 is TGCGCCAGCGAAAGGACAGGTTCCTCTGGAAACACCATATATTTT.

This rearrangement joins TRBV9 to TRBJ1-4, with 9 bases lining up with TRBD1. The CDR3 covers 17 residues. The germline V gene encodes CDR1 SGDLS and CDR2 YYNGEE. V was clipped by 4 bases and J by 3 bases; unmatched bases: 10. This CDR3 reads CASSPEGQGYSNEKLFF. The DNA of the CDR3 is TGTGCCAGCAGCCCCGAGGGACAGGGTTATTCTAATGAAAAACTGTTTTTT.

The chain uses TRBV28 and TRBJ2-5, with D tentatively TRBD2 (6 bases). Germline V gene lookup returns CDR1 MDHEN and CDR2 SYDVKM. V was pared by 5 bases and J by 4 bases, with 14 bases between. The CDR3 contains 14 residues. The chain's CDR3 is CASSPLRGGETQYF. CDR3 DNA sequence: TGTGCCAGCAGTCCCCTGCGGGGTGGAGAGACCCAGTACTTC.

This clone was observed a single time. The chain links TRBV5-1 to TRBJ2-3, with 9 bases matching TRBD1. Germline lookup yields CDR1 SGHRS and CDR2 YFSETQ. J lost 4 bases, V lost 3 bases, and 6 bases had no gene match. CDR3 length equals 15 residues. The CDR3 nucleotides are TGCGCCAGCAGCTCCACAGGGGGCGCGGCAGATACGCAGTATTTT. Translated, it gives CASSSTGGAADTQYF.

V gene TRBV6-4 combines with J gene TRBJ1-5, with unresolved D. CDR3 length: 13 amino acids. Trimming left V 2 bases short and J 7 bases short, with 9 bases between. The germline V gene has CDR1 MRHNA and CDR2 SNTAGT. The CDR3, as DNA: TGTGCCAGCAGTGACCCGGGTGAACAGCCCCAGCATTTT. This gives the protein CASSDPGEQPQHF.

CDR3 nucleotides: TGTGCCACCTGGCGACGGGCGGGAGGTGCAGATACGCAGTATTTT. This gives the protein CATWRRAGGADTQYF. The chain uses TRBV7-9 and TRBJ2-3; 8 bases agree with TRBD2. CDR1 SEHNR and CDR2 FQNEAQ come from the germline V gene (reference sequence). CDR3 length: 15 residues. The V segment lost 10 bases and the J segment 4 bases; nucleotides outside the gene matches: 13. Looking up the rest from reference TRBV7-9 and TRBJ2-3 gives the full variable domain: DTGVSQNPRHKITKRGQNVTFRCDPISEHNRLYWYRQTLGQGPEFLTYFQNEAQLEKSRLLSDRFSAERPKGSFSTLEIQRTEQGDSAMYLCATWRRAGGADTQYFGPGTRLTVL.

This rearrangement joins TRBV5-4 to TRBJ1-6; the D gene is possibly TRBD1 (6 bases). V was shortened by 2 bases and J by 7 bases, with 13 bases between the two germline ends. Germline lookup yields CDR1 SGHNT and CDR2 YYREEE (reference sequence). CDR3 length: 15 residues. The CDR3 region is CASSLQGVGNSPLHF. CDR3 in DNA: TGTGCCAGCAGCTTACAGGGAGTGGGGAATTCACCCCTCCACTTT.

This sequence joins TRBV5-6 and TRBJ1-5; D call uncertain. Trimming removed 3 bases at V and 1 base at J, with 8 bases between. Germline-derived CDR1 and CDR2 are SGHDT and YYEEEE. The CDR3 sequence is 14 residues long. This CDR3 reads CASSWVGSNQPQHF. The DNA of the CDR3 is TGTGCCAGCAGCTGGGTCGGGAGCAATCAGCCCCAGCATTTT. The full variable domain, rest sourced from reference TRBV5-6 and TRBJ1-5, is DAGVTQSPTHLIKTRGQQVTLRCSPKSGHDTVSWYQQALGQGPQFIFQYYEEEERQRGNFPDRFSGHQFPNYSSELNVNALLLGDSALYLCASSWVGSNQPQHFGDGTRLSIL.

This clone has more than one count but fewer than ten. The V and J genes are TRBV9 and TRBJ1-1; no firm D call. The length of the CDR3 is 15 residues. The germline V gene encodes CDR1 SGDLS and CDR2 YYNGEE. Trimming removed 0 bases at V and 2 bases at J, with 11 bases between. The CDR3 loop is CASSVGVGPNTEAFF. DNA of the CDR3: TGTGCCAGCAGCGTAGGGGTGGGCCCCAACACTGAAGCTTTCTTT.

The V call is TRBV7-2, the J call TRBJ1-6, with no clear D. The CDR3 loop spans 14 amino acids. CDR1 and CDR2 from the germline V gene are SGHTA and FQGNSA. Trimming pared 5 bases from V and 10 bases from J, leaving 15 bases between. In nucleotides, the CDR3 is TGTGCCAGCAGCCCAACCTGGACGGGATCACCCCTCCACTTT. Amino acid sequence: CASSPTWTGSPLHF.

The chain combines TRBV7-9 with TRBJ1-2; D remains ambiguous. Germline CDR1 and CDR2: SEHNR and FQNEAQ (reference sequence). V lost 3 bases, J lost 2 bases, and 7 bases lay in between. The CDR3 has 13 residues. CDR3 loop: CASSLPQNYGYTF. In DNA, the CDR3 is TGTGCCAGCAGCTTGCCCCAGAACTATGGCTACACCTTC.

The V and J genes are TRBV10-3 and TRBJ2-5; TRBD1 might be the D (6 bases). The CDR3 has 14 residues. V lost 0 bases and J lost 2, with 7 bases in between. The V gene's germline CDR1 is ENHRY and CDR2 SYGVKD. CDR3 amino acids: CAISESRGQETQYF. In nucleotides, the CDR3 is TGTGCCATCAGTGAGTCGAGGGGGCAAGAGACCCAGTACTTC.

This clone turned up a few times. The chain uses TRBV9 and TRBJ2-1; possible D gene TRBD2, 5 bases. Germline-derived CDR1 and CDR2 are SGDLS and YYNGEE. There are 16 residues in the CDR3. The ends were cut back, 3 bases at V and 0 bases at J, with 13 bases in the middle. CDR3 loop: CASSGLARSSYNEQFF. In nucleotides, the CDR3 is TGTGCCAGCAGCGGTCTAGCAAGGAGCTCCTACAATGAGCAGTTCTTC.

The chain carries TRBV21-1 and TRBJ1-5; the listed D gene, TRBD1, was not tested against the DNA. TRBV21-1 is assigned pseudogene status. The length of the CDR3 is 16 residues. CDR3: CASSKGGAGVGQPQHF. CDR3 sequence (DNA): TGTGCCAGCAGCAAAGGGGGAGCAGGGGTTGGTCAGCCCCAGCATTTT.

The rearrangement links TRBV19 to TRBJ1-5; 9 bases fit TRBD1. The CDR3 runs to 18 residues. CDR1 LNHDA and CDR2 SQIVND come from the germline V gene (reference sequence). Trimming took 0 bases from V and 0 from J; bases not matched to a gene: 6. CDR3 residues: CASSIDRGGQGSNQPQHF. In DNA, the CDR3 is TGTGCCAGTAGTATAGATCGGGGGGGACAGGGTAGCAATCAGCCCCAGCATTTT.

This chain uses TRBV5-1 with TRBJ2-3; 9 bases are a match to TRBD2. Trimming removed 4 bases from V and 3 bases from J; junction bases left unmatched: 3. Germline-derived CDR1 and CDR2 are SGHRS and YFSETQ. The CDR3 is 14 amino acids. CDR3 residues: CASSISGRTDTQYF. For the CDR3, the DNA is TGCGCCAGCAGCATTAGCGGGAGAACAGATACGCAGTATTTT.

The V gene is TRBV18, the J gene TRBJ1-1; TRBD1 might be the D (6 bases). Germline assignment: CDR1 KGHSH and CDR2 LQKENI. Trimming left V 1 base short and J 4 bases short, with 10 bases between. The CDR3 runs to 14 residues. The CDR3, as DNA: TGTGCCAGCTCACCACGGACAGATGGCACTGAAGCTTTCTTT. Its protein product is CASSPRTDGTEAFF.

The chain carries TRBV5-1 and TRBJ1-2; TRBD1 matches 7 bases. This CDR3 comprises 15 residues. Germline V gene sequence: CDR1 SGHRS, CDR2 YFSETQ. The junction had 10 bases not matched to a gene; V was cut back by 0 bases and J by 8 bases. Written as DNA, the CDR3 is TGCGCCAGCAGCTTGGGGGGCACAGGGGTTGACGGCTACACCTTC. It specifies CASSLGGTGVDGYTF. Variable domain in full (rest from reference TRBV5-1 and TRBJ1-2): KAGVTQTPRYLIKTRGQQVTLSCSPISGHRSVSWYQQTPGQGLQFLFEYFSETQRNKGNFPGRFSGRQFSNSRSEMNVSTLELGDSALYLCASSLGGTGVDGYTFGSGTRLTVV.

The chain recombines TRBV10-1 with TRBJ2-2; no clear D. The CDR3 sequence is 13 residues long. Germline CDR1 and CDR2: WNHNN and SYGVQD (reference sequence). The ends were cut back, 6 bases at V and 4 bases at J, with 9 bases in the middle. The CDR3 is CASSARFTGELFF. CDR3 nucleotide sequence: TGCGCCAGCAGCGCTAGGTTCACCGGGGAGCTGTTTTTT.

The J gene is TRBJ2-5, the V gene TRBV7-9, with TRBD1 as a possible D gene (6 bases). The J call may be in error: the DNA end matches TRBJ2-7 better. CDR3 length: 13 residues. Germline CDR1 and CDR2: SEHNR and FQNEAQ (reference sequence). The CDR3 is CASRQAYSYEQYF. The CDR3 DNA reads TGTGCCAGTCGACAGGCGTACTCCTACGAGCAGTACTTC.

In DNA, the CDR3 is TGTGCCAGCAGCGAGACAGACTTATTCACAGATACGCAGTATTTT. It translates to CASSETDLFTDTQYF. The chain combines TRBV9 with TRBJ2-3, with D tentatively TRBD1 (5 bases). From germline, CDR1 is SGDLS and CDR2 YYNGEE. The germline V and J ends were trimmed by 3 bases and 2 bases, with 13 bases remaining between them. The CDR3 spans 15 residues.

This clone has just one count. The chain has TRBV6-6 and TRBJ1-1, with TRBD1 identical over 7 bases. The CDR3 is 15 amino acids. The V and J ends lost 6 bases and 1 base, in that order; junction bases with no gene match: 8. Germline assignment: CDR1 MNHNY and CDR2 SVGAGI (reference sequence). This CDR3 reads CASSQARTGNTEAFF. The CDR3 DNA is TGTGCCAGCAGCCAAGCCCGGACAGGGAACACTGAAGCTTTCTTT.

CDR3 sequence reads: CAIRGTGDNYGYTF. The CDR3 DNA reads as TGTGCCATCAGAGGGACAGGGGATAACTATGGCTACACCTTC. This sequence joins TRBV10-3 and TRBJ1-2, with 10 bases identical to TRBD1. After removal of 6 bases from V and 1 base from J, the junction contained 2 bases not matched to a gene. This CDR3 is 14 amino acids long. Germline CDR1 reads ENHRY; CDR2 reads SYGVKD.

CDR3 in amino acids: CASSPALGDQPQHF. CDR3 DNA sequence: TGTGCCAGCAGCCCGGCCCTAGGTGATCAGCCCCAGCATTTT. The rearrangement joins TRBV4-2 to TRBJ1-5; D remains ambiguous. CDR1 LGHNA and CDR2 YNFKEQ come from the germline V gene. V lost 4 bases and J lost 5, with 12 bases in between. The CDR3 is 14 residues long.

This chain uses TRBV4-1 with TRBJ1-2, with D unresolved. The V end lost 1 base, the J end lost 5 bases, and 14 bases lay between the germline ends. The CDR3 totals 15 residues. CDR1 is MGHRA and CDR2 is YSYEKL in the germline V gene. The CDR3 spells CASSQGGRRAYGYTF. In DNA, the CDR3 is TGCGCCAGCAGCCAAGGTGGAAGGCGGGCATATGGCTACACCTTC.